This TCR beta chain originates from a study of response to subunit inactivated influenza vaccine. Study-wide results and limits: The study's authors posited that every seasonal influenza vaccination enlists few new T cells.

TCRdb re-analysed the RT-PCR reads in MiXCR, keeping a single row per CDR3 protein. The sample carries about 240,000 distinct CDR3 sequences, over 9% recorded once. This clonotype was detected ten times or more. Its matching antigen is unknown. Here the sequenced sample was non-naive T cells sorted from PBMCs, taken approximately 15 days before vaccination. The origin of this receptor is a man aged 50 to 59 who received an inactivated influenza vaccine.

As DNA, the CDR3 is TGTGCCACCAGCAGTAGGGGTAGGGGACACCGAAACGTGAAGCCCCAGCATTTT. Its protein product is CATSSRGRGHRNVKPQHF. The chain employs TRBV15 and TRBJ1-5; tentative D call: TRBD1 (6 bases). The V gene lost 3 bases and the J gene lost 8 bases, with 26 bases spanning the gap. The CDR3 spans 18 residues. Germline V gene lookup returns CDR1 LNHNV and CDR2 YYDKDF (reference sequence).